The rows below give T cell receptor beta chains drawn from one sample of a study of Ad26.COV2.S vaccination and SARS-CoV-2 variants. Repertoires were generated with immunoSEQ multiplex PCR, while TCRdb's copy carries only in-frame clones and drops some. This table has about 410,000 clones, about 85% appearing once. The starting material was peripheral blood, obtained in a trial of Ad26.COV2.S vaccine versus placebo. These receptor sequences come from a person aged 18-65 years who received the Ad26.COV2.S COVID-19 vaccine or a placebo. CDR3s include the opening cysteine and the closing phenylalanine or tryptophan. A D gene is named only where the DNA matches it firmly. Some rows mark clone size as missing; the rest say once, few, many or name a class of expanded clone.

clone size	J gene	V gene	D gene	CDR3 DNA	CDR3 protein
-	TRBJ2-7	TRBV3-1/TRBV3-2	-	TGTGCCAGCAGCCAGGACAGAAATGAGCAGTACTTC	CASSQDRNEQYF
-	TRBJ1-4	TRBV19	-	TGTGCCAGTAGTAATTGGGGGGAAAAACTGTTTTTT	CASSNWGEKLFF
once	TRBJ2-5	TRBV18	TRBD1	TGTGCCAGCTCACCTCTACCCCGGACAGGGGGAGAGACCCAGTACTTC	CASSPLPRTGGETQYF
once	TRBJ2-5	TRBV5-4	-	TGTGCCAGCAGCACCGGACAGTCGGAGACCCAGTACTTC	CASSTGQSETQYF
-	TRBJ1-3	TRBV4-1	-	TGCGCCAGCAGCCAAGTAAGAGCGGACTCTGGAAACACCATATATTTT	CASSQVRADSGNTIYF
-	TRBJ2-1	TRBV3-1/TRBV3-2	-	TGTGCCAGCAGCCAAGGGAGGGGTTTGGACAATGAGCAGTTCTTC	CASSQGRGLDNEQFF
-	TRBJ1-5	TRBV3-1/TRBV3-2	-	TGTGCCAGCAGCCAAGAGCTCGGTCAGCCCCAGCATTTT	CASSQELGQPQHF
-	TRBJ2-2	TRBV5-1	-	TGCGCCAGCAGCCTGACAGGAAACACCGGGGAGCTGTTTTTT	CASSLTGNTGELFF
-	TRBJ2-5	TRBV6-5	TRBD1	TGTGCCAGCAGGATGACAGGGAACCAAGAGACCCAGTACTTC	CASRMTGNQETQYF
-	TRBJ2-1	TRBV10-1	-	TGCGCCAGCAGTGACCGACCCTTCGGCGCCTATGAGCAGTTCTTC	CASSDRPFGAYEQFF
-	TRBJ2-7	TRBV11-2	-	TGTGCCAGCAGCTTTAGGGGGGTTCACGAGCAGTACTTC	CASSFRGVHEQYF
-	TRBJ1-3	TRBV18	TRBD1	TGTGCCAGCTCACCAAGACAGGGTGACACCATATATTTT	CASSPRQGDTIYF
once	TRBJ1-5	TRBV19	TRBD1	TGTGCCAGTAGTACCGACAGGGGTGGTCAGCCCCAGCATTTT	CASSTDRGGQPQHF
-	TRBJ1-6	TRBV9	-	TGTGCCAGCAGCGAGGACAGAAGCTCCTATAATTCACCCCTCCACTTT	CASSEDRSSYNSPLHF
once	TRBJ1-4	TRBV19	-	TGTGCCAGTAGTATGCGGTGGATTAATGAAAAACTGTTTTTT	CASSMRWINEKLFF
-	TRBJ1-2	TRBV6-2/TRBV6-3	-	TGTGCCAGCAGCGCGATACTTTATGGCTACACCTTC	CASSAILYGYTF
-	TRBJ1-3	TRBV2	TRBD1	TGTGCCAGCAGTGAAGGGGGGACAGCGGCCCTTGTTGGGTATTTT	CASSEGGTAALVGYF
-	TRBJ1-2	TRBV18	TRBD1	TGTGCCAGCTCACCATCCCCCTCAGGGACAGGGGGCGATGGCTACACCTTC	CASSPSPSGTGGDGYTF
-	TRBJ2-1	TRBV27	-	TGTGCCAGCAGTTCACAGGTCAGTGGCGGTGAGCAGTTCTTC	CASSSQVSGGEQFF
-	TRBJ1-2	TRBV4-1	TRBD1	TGCGCCAGCAGTCGACAGGGGGCAGGGTATGGCTACACCTTC	CASSRQGAGYGYTF
few	TRBJ2-3	TRBV7-8	-	TGTGCCAGCAGCCCCCGCACAGATACGCAGTATTTT	CASSPRTDTQYF
-	TRBJ1-1	TRBV27	-	TGTGCCAGCAGTTTATCGGGGCGGCAGAAAGCTTTCTTT	CASSLSGRQKAFF
-	TRBJ2-1	TRBV6-5	TRBD1	TGTGCCAGCAGTTACGACAGGGGGAAAGAGCAGTTCTTC	CASSYDRGKEQFF
-	TRBJ2-1	TRBV7-9	-	TGTGCCAGCAGCTTAGAATCCCATGAGCAGTTCTTC	CASSLESHEQFF
once	TRBJ1-6	TRBV6-5	-	TGTGCCAGCAGTTACGGGGGCCAGTTGTCTTCACCCCTCCACTTT	CASSYGGQLSSPLHF
-	TRBJ1-2	TRBV6-6	TRBD1	TGTGCCAGCAGCACCCCGGGACAGGTCTATGGCTACACCTTC	CASSTPGQVYGYTF